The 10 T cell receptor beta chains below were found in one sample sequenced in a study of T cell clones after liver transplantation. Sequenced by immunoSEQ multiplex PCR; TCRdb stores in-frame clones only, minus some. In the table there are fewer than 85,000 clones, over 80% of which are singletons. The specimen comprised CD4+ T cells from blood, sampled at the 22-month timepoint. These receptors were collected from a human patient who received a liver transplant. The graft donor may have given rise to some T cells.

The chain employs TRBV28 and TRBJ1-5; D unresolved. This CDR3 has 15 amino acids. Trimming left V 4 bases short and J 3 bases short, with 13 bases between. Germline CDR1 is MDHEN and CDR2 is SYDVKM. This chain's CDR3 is CASSSNSRSNQPQHF. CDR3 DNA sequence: TGTGCCAGCAGTTCTAACAGCCGGTCCAATCAGCCCCAGCATTTT. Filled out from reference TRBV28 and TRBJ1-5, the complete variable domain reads DVKVTQSSRYLVKRTGEKVFLECVQDMDHENMFWYRQDPGLGLRLIYFSYDVKMKEKGDIPEGYSVSREKKERFSLILESASTNQTSMYLCASSSNSRSNQPQHFGDGTRLSIL.

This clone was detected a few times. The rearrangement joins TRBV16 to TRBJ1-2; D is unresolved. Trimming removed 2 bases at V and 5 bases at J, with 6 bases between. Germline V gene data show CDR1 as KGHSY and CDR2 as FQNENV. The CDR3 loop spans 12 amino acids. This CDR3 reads CASSQVEYGYTF. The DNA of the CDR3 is TGTGCCAGCAGCCAAGTGGAATATGGCTACACCTTC.

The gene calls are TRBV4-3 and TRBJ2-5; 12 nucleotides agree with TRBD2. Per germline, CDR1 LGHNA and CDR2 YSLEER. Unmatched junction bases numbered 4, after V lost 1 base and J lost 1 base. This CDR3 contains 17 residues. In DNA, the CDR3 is TGCGCCAGCAGCCAAGGCGGACTAGCGGGGATCCAAGAGACCCAGTACTTC. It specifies CASSQGGLAGIQETQYF.

In nucleotides, the CDR3 is TGTGCCAGCAGTGGAGCAGGGGGACGTGGAAACACCATATATTTT. This gives the protein CASSGAGGRGNTIYF. The chain couples TRBV6-1 to TRBJ1-3, with 7 bases matching TRBD1. CDR1 and CDR2 (germline): MNHNS, SASEGT. The V segment lost 4 bases and the J segment 3 bases; nucleotides outside the gene matches: 6. The CDR3 consists of 15 residues.

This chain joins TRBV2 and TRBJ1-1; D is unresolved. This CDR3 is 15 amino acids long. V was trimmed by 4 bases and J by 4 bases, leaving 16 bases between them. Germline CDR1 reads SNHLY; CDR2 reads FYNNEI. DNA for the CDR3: TGTGCCAGCAGTGGGTTACAGCGAAAGGGCACTGAAGCTTTCTTT. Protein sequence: CASSGLQRKGTEAFF.

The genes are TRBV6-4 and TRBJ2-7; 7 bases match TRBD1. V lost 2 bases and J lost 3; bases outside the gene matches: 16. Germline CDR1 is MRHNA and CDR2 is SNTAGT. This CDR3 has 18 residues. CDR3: CASSDATRTTGWCYEQYF. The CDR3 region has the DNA TGTGCCAGCAGTGACGCGACTCGTACGACAGGGTGGTGCTACGAGCAGTACTTC.

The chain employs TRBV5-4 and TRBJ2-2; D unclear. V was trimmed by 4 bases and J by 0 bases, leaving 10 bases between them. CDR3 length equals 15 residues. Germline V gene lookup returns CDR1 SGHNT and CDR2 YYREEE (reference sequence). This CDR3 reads CASSKEQSNTGELFF. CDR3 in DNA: TGTGCCAGCAGCAAGGAACAGTCGAACACCGGGGAGCTGTTTTTT.

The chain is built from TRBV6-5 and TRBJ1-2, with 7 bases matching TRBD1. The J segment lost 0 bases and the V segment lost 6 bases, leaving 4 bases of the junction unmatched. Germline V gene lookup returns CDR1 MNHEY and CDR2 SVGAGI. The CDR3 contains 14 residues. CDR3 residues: CASSTTGPNYGYTF. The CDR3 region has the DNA TGTGCCAGCAGCACGACAGGGCCTAACTATGGCTACACCTTC.

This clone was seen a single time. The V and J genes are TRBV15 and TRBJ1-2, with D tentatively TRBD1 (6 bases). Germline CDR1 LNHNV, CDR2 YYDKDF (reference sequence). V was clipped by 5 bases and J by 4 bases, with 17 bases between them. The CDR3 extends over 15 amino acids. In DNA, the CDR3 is TGTGCCACCAGCCCTAGACAGGAGTCGAGCTATGGCTACACCTTC. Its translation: CATSPRQESSYGYTF.

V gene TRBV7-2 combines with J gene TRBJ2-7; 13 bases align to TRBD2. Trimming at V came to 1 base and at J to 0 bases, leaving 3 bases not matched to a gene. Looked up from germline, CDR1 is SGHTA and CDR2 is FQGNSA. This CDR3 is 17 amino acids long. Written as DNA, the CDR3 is TGTGCCAGCAGCTTAGGACTAGCGGGGGGAAGCTCCTACGAGCAGTACTTC. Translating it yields CASSLGLAGGSSYEQYF.